Detailed here is one T cell receptor beta chain. Antigen unknown. This sample was taken from a study of T cell responses to AZD1222 COVID-19 vaccine. Study observations and caveats: Along spike, vaccine-associated CD4 TCRs were found throughout, with dominance at 160-218 and 743-854. Baseline serology detected seropositivity in only 5 to 7 AZD1222 recipients. Females made up more of the donors, who were largely white British, and clonal diversity may have come out too low.

The method was immunoSEQ multiplex PCR; TCRdb's version includes in-frame clones alone and lacks a portion of them. The sample yields some 170,000 clones, over 80% seen once. Per the germline V gene, CDR1 is MDHEN and CDR2 is SYDVKM. V dropped 8 bases and J dropped 9 bases, with 23 bases sitting between them. This CDR3 is 15 amino acids long. The chain carries TRBV28 and TRBJ1-5, with no clear D. This sequence originates from an adult who received the MenACWY meningococcal vaccine as a control. The sequenced sample was peripheral blood, obtained 28 days after the second dose of the MenACWY control vaccine. CDR3: CASSEFRRGSVPQHF. The CDR3 nucleotides read TGTGCCAGCTCCGAGTTCCGACGGGGATCAGTGCCCCAGCATTTT.